This record looks at one T cell receptor beta chain sequence and its context. Its specific antigen is unknown. No base quality information exists; no much larger clone differs at one position. The cohort consisted of approximately 670 healthy bone marrow donors. At the time of sampling, every cohort member was nominally healthy, though immune exposures that went unrecorded were likely present. The donor was CMV seropositive and belonged to the group of a few hundred seropositive cohort members. A peripheral blood sample was provided by each donor, and peripheral blood mononuclear cells were used for TCR beta sequencing. The Qiagen DNeasy Blood Extraction Kit was used to extract genomic DNA from the blood cell samples. Reading from cysteine to phenylalanine, the CDR3 counts 14 amino acids. Of the read, only the CDR3 DNA is kept; its 42 bases are in frame from base 1. Ends trimmed: V by 3 bases, J by 3 bases; bases unmatched to a gene: 1. CDR1 and CDR2 were assigned from the germline V gene (reference sequence) as LNHDA and SQIVND.

This entry is derived from a study of cytomegalovirus exposure and HLA in healthy donors (dated by TCRdb to between 2016 and 2019). Study-wide context: In an earlier analysis of some 610 of the donors, 276 Gb of sequence data and 100 million or so unique TCR beta sequences from 150 million to 200 million T cells were reported. Roughly 300 gigabases of sequencing data and approximately 80 million unique TCR sequences were included in an early release covering under 650 HLA-typed donors. The genetic ancestry cluster associated with self-reported Caucasian donors included about four fifths of the 300 to 400 genotyped donors. The study aimed to test whether signatures of past pathogen exposure could be identified by cataloging public T cell receptors. The study used immunosequencing to profile the T cell repertoires of approximately 640 subjects and linked those repertoires to cytomegalovirus serostatus. A separate validation cohort of roughly 130 different subjects was used in addition to the 666-subject first cohort. High-throughput TCR immunosequencing, statistical association of individual TCRs with disease status, and machine learning were combined to predict cytomegalovirus infection status. In a later analysis, previously published TCR beta repertoires from some 640 donors were re-analyzed and high-resolution HLA genotyping was added so that TCR occurrence patterns could be studied. Rather than drawing on any new phenotypic data, the later analysis identified candidate immune exposures from TCR beta sequences and the way those sequences occurred across donors. To decide whether each TCR beta V gene segment behaved as functional or pseudogenic, an earlier analysis of 587 of the donors relied on high-throughput TCR beta sequencing. Alongside the repertoire data, information on donor age, sex, ethnicity and CMV serostatus was compiled. A later genetic analysis took genome-wide SNP genotypes for 398 of the 666 donors and used that subset as a discovery cohort. Every repertoire in the discovery cohort had been generated on one and the same sequencing platform. Class I and class II HLA loci were covered by the typing at four-digit resolution. Typing coverage varied by locus: roughly 629-630 donors for A, B, C, DRB1 and DQB1; 500 to 550 for DQA1; more than 600 for DPA1; 400 to 480 for DPB1. Because of strong linkage in the cohort, four to six DR-DQ haplotypes were treated as single units for association and clustering. Across about 370 genotyped donors of the cohort, an average of about 240,000 unique TCR beta nucleotide sequences per donor were sequenced, and roughly a sixth of those sequences were non-productive.

Study-wide conclusions, independent of this receptor: In the study, 150 to 200 TCR beta chains were listed as associated with cytomegalovirus. In a later analysis, around 17,000 TCR beta sequences were associated with specific HLA alleles at a false discovery rate of 0.05. A later analysis found that HLA-associated TCR beta chains were more clonally expanded and had lower generation probabilities than equally common non-associated chains. Strong co-occurrence of HLA alleles, especially DR and DQ, made assigning TCR associations to individual alleles difficult. A few of the identified cytomegalovirus-associated TCR beta chains were confirmed in vitro to be specific for cytomegalovirus antigens. Correlated functional status among segregating V segments might reflect linkage disequilibrium, but an unknown experimental factor could not be ruled out. The 87-base-pair reads could not distinguish some IMGT-functional V segments, including TRBV6-2 and TRBV6-3, so those segments were excluded. Because counts were too low, about 17 rarely observed V segments, including chromosome 9 orphons, were excluded from the earlier analysis of under 650 of the donors. In a later genetic analysis, a missense DCLRE1C variant was associated with V-gene and J-gene trimming of TCR beta chains, and the association was replicated in an independent cohort. Most TCR sequences were seen in very few donors, while some public TCRs were found in many individuals. A further reported finding was that TCR beta sequences accurately predicted the HLA-A and HLA-B alleles for most subjects in the first cohort. The only immune exposure information available for the cohort was CMV serostatus. In both the original and validation cohorts, the classifier was reported to diagnose cytomegalovirus status with high specificity and sensitivity. In a later analysis, TCR association rates were found to vary across HLA loci, with the most associated TCRs seen for DRB1 alleles and the fewest for HLA-C alleles. In an earlier analysis of around 600 of the donors, most TCR beta V segments were observed in productive rearrangements about 87% or about 30% of the time, broadly matching IMGT annotations. Several of the top co-occurrence clusters appeared to be linked to parvovirus B19, influenza, CMV and Epstein-Barr virus, according to a later analysis. In this cohort, only TCR beta chains were sequenced, and detectable features were limited by the absence of alpha or paired-chain data. Sequencing depth was assumed to be roughly uniform across donors in the presence/absence analyses, though that assumption may not hold. According to a later genetic analysis, donors in an Asian-associated ancestry cluster had fewer N-insertions in productive TCRs than the approximately 650-donor mean. The sequencing pipeline was judged likely to have produced a cluster of highly shared sequence variants as a technical artifact. In a later analysis, most CMV-associated TCR beta chains were found to appear HLA-restricted, with HLA associations seemingly driven largely by CMV exposure. Because HLA typing was missing for some donors at each locus, association tests included only the typed subset. The authors suggested that the approach could potentially be generalized to other disease states and immunological phenotypes.

Receptor libraries were prepared by the immunoSEQ multiplex PCR assay. For the multiplex PCR, a mixture combining 60 forward primers for TCR Vbeta segments and 13 reverse primers for TCR Jbeta segments was used. The CDR3 region of rearranged TCR beta genes was amplified from genomic DNA with a multiplex PCR assay. On the Illumina HiSeq System, the amplified TCR beta libraries were sequenced as 87-base-pair reads. Regarding the original processing steps: A later analysis tallied approximately 87 million unique TCR beta chains across the 610 or so repertoires, and some 10 million of those chains were shared by two or more donors. Raw reads were error-corrected and collapsed into unique sequences by a nearest-neighbor algorithm in which closely related sequences were merged to remove PCR and sequencing errors. Alignment of CDR3 sequences to IMGT reference sequences was used to assign V, D and J gene segments. For a sequence to be retained, a match of at least six nucleotides was required to both a V gene segment and a J gene segment. Rearrangements were classified as productive when the CDR3 lacked stop codons and remained in frame with V and J, and all other rearrangements were classified as non-productive. CDR3 was defined according to IMGT convention as the region running from the second conserved V-encoded cysteine to the conserved J-encoded phenylalanine. In an earlier analysis of approximately 500 of the donors, sequences lacking an unambiguous match to a single V gene segment were excluded. An earlier analysis of just under 600 of the donors called V segments functional above 56.7% productive rearrangements and segregating when the between-donor standard deviation exceeded 5%. A statistical classification framework was built to diagnose cytomegalovirus status from the catalog of TCR beta chain sequences. In a later analysis, V and J genes were assigned by comparing TCR nucleotide sequences against IMGT/GENE-DB human TR gene sequences. Using the TCRdist pipeline, a later analysis assigned CDR3 sequences along with most-parsimonious VDJ recombination scenarios. In a later analysis, each TCR beta chain was defined by its CDR3 amino acid sequence together with its V-gene family, and reads lacking a unique V-gene family were excluded. In a later analysis, fewer than 650 highly shared, low-generation-probability nucleotide sequences were removed to address suspected cross-contamination and a sequencing artifact. In a later analysis, a clonal expansion index for each public chain was calculated from normalized within-repertoire ranks of inferred template counts. Generation probabilities in a later analysis came from a VDJ recombination model fitted to out-of-frame rearrangements, and those results were checked against IGoR. In a later analysis, hypergeometric tests were used to score TCR-TCR, TCR-HLA and TCR-CMV co-occurrence, with a repertoire-size bias correction applied to TCR pairs. False discovery rates were estimated in a later analysis by permuting HLA or CMV assignments 20 times. In a later analysis, co-occurring TCRs were grouped with DBSCAN, and TCRdist sequence similarity was added when clustering was performed within HLA-allele-positive subsets. Repertoires with fewer than 30,000 or more than 120,000 public chains were left out of co-occurrence clustering, as were several repertoires with anomalous nucleotide sharing. Here the immuneACCESS table is served through TCRdb, limited to in-frame sequences with V and J called. Missing clones are a known gap in these copies; in checked studies unresolved V genes cover under half, and the rest lacks a known reason. V, J and clone size were drawn from that table, and D and trimming were deduced from the DNA. The sample table lists approximately 95,000 clones, about 78% of them with a count of one. The ten top clones hold 4.1% of the sample.

The source of this sequence is a woman aged 40 to 50 in good health and CMV-seropositive. The chain is assembled from TRBV19 and TRBJ2-1; TRBD2 agrees with 8 junctional bases. Sequenced: PBMCs. The DNA sequence is as follows: TGTGCCAGTAGTATGGGACTAGGCTACAATGAGCAGTTCTTC. It translates as CASSMGLGYNEQFF.